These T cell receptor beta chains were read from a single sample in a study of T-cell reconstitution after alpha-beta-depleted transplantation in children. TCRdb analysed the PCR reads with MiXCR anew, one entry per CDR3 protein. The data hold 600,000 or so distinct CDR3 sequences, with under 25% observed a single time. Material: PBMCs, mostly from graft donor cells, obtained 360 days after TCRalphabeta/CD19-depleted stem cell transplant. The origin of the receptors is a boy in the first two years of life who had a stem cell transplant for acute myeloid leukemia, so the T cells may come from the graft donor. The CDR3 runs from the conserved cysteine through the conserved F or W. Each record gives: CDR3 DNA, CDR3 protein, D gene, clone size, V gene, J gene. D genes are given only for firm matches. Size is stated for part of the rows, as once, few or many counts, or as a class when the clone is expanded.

TGCAGTGCTAAGGATCTCTACGAGCAGTACTTC,CSAKDLYEQYF,-,-,TRBV20-1,TRBJ2-7
TGTGCCAGCAGTTTAGGGAAGCAGGGGGGTACACCCCTCCACTTT,CASSLGKQGGTPLHF,TRBD1,-,TRBV27,TRBJ1-6
TGCAGTGCTAGAGTCGGGACCCCTAATTCACCCCTCCACTTT,CSARVGTPNSPLHF,-,many,TRBV20-1,TRBJ1-6
TGTGCCATCAGTGAAAGGGGAGAGGGCTATGGCTACACCTTC,CAISERGEGYGYTF,-,-,TRBV10-3,TRBJ1-2
TGCGCCAGCAGCTTGGCCGAGGCAGGGCGCGAGCAGTACTTC,CASSLAEAGREQYF,-,-,TRBV5-1,TRBJ2-7
TGTGCCAGCAGTCCGGACAGAGGCTACTATGGCTACACCTTC,CASSPDRGYYGYTF,-,many,TRBV2,TRBJ1-2
TGTGCCATCAGTGAGCCCGGGTACGGGGCGAATGGCTACACCTTC,CAISEPGYGANGYTF,-,few,TRBV10-3,TRBJ1-2
TGTGCCAGCAGTTTCCGACAGGTTGGGGGCACTGAAGCTTTCTTT,CASSFRQVGGTEAFF,-,-,TRBV12-3/TRBV12-4,TRBJ1-1
TGTGCCAGCAGCTACACCACAGGGGTGGGAGAGACCCAGTACTTC,CASSYTTGVGETQYF,TRBD1,-,TRBV5-8,TRBJ2-5
TGCGCCAGCAGCTGGGACGGCGGTAATTCTAACTATGGCTACACCTTC,CASSWDGGNSNYGYTF,-,-,TRBV5-1,TRBJ1-2
TGTGCCAGCAGTCAGGGGGCGGTCCACGAGCAGTACTTC,CASSQGAVHEQYF,TRBD1,-,TRBV27,TRBJ2-7
TGTGCCAGCAGCCCAACGGGGGGGCTAGTCTACAATGAGCAGTTCTTC,CASSPTGGLVYNEQFF,TRBD2,-,TRBV11-2,TRBJ2-1
TGTGCCAGCAGTTACTCGAGTCCTGGGGTCAGTCCTTATGGCTACACCTTC,CASSYSSPGVSPYGYTF,-,-,TRBV6-5,TRBJ1-2
TGTGCCAGCAGCTTTAGCCTGGGAGGGAGACCCCCCCAGGGTGAGCAGTTCTTC,CASSFSLGGRPPQGEQFF,TRBD2,-,TRBV5-5,TRBJ2-1
TGTGCCAGCAGTTCACGGAGCGGGGGCGCCTCCTACAATGAGCAGTTCTTC,CASSSRSGGASYNEQFF,TRBD2,-,TRBV7-7,TRBJ2-1
TGCAGCGTTGAAGATCTTGATATGGGGTCCCCTTACAATGAGCAGTTCTTC,CSVEDLDMGSPYNEQFF,-,many,TRBV29-1,TRBJ2-1
TGCGCCAGCAGCTTACAGGGGGCGTTCGGAGATACGCAGTATTTT,CASSLQGAFGDTQYF,TRBD1,-,TRBV5-1,TRBJ2-3
TGTGCCACCAGCACTAGCGGGGGGCAGGGAGGGGGAAATGAGCAGTTCTTC,CATSTSGGQGGGNEQFF,TRBD2,-,TRBV24-1,TRBJ2-1
TGCAGTGCTAGAGGCCTGCGGGAGTGGGCTGAAGCTTTCTTT,CSARGLREWAEAFF,-,many,TRBV20-1,TRBJ1-1
TGTGCCATCAGTGAGTCGACGAGCGGGACGATCACCGGGGAGCTGTTTTTT,CAISESTSGTITGELFF,TRBD2,few,TRBV10-3,TRBJ2-2
TGTGCCAGCAGCTTACAGGGAGATGAGGAGACCCAGTACTTC,CASSLQGDEETQYF,-,-,TRBV2,TRBJ2-5
TGTGCCAGCAGCTTGGCCCTGACAGGGGTGGTAACAGATACGCAGTATTTT,CASSLALTGVVTDTQYF,TRBD1,once,TRBV5-6,TRBJ2-3
TGTGCCAGCAGCCCTCCCGGGACAGGGCTGTACAATGAGCAGTTCTTC,CASSPPGTGLYNEQFF,TRBD1,many,TRBV12-3/TRBV12-4,TRBJ2-1
TGCAGCGTTAAGAGCGGACCGGGTCGCTACGAGCAGTACTTC,CSVKSGPGRYEQYF,-,many,TRBV29-1,TRBJ2-7
TGTGCCAGCAGTTTATGGGGAGTGGCTTTCTTT,CASSLWGVAFF,-,-,TRBV12-3/TRBV12-4,TRBJ1-1
TGCAGTGCGGAGGACAGGGGGAGAGGCACAGATACGCAGTATTTT,CSAEDRGRGTDTQYF,TRBD1,-,TRBV20-1,TRBJ2-3
TGTGCCAGCTCGCTCGAGTTGGCCCAGTACTTC,CASSLELAQYF,-,-,TRBV18,TRBJ2-5
TGTGCCAGCAGGCTACCGACAGCTAACTATGGCTACACCTTC,CASRLPTANYGYTF,-,few,TRBV6-1,TRBJ1-2
TGTGCCAGCAGCCGCCGGAGCGATGAGCAGTTCTTC,CASSRRSDEQFF,-,-,TRBV7-8,TRBJ2-1
TGTGCCAGCAGGACCCCCCTAGGGGAGAACACTGAAGCTTTCTTT,CASRTPLGENTEAFF,-,few,TRBV12-3/TRBV12-4,TRBJ1-1
TGCGCCAGCAGCATGCAGAGGAACACTGAAGCTTTCTTT,CASSMQRNTEAFF,-,few,TRBV5-1,TRBJ1-1